Listed below are T cell receptor beta chains from one sample, sequenced in a study of T cell changes during pregnancy in multiple sclerosis. The assay was immunoSEQ multiplex PCR, and TCRdb's table has in-frame clones only and misses some. The profile shows about 69,000 clones, 88% of them singletons. The specimen comprised peripheral blood, sampled before pregnancy. The receptors originated from a female donor with multiple sclerosis, enrolled in a pregnancy study. CDR3s include the opening cysteine and the closing phenylalanine or tryptophan. A D gene is named only where the DNA matches it firmly. Size is omitted from some rows. Given values are once, few, many or a class for expanded clones.

CDR3 length: 15
V gene: TRBV18
D gene: .
clone size: .
J gene: TRBJ2-1
CDR3 DNA: TGTGCCAGCTCACCAGGGAATAGGCAGGGCAATGAGCAGTTCTTC
CDR3 protein: CASSPGNRQGNEQFF

CDR3 length: 13
V gene: TRBV19
D gene: .
clone size: .
J gene: TRBJ2-1
CDR3 DNA: TGTGCCAGCAGTATCGGGGTAGGGAATGAGCAGTTCTTC
CDR3 protein: CASSIGVGNEQFF

CDR3 length: 14
V gene: TRBV11-3
D gene: .
clone size: .
J gene: TRBJ2-2
CDR3 DNA: TGTGCCAGCAGCTCACCCAGGGACACCGGGGAGCTGTTTTTT
CDR3 protein: CASSSPRDTGELFF

CDR3 length: 15
V gene: TRBV9
D gene: .
clone size: .
J gene: TRBJ2-1
CDR3 DNA: TGTGCCAGCAGCGTAGGGGGGGAGTCCTACAATGAGCAGTTCTTC
CDR3 protein: CASSVGGESYNEQFF

CDR3 length: 15
V gene: TRBV4-3
D gene: .
clone size: .
J gene: TRBJ2-7
CDR3 DNA: TGCGCCAGCAGCCAAGATCTCCACAGGACCTCCGAGCAGTACTTC
CDR3 protein: CASSQDLHRTSEQYF

CDR3 length: 15
V gene: TRBV7-2
D gene: TRBD1
clone size: .
J gene: TRBJ2-1
CDR3 DNA: TGTGCCAGCAGCCCCTCGGGACAGAGTTTCAATGAGCAGTTCTTC
CDR3 protein: CASSPSGQSFNEQFF

CDR3 length: 15
V gene: TRBV27
D gene: TRBD2
clone size: .
J gene: TRBJ2-3
CDR3 DNA: TGTGCCAGCAGTTTCTCTAGCGGAAGCACAGATACGCAGTATTTT
CDR3 protein: CASSFSSGSTDTQYF

CDR3 length: 13
V gene: TRBV5-1
D gene: .
clone size: .
J gene: TRBJ2-7
CDR3 DNA: TGCGCCAGCAGCTTACAGGGCCCCTACGAGCAGTACTTC
CDR3 protein: CASSLQGPYEQYF

CDR3 length: 13
V gene: TRBV6-5
D gene: .
clone size: .
J gene: TRBJ1-1
CDR3 DNA: TGTGCCAGCACCGCCGTGGGGGGCACTGAAGCTTTCTTT
CDR3 protein: CASTAVGGTEAFF

CDR3 length: 15
V gene: TRBV5-1
D gene: .
clone size: once
J gene: TRBJ2-2
CDR3 DNA: TGCGCCAGCAGCTTGGGTTCAATAGCGACCGGGGAGCTGTTTTTT
CDR3 protein: CASSLGSIATGELFF

CDR3 length: 13
V gene: TRBV7-2
D gene: TRBD2
clone size: .
J gene: TRBJ2-1
CDR3 DNA: TGTGCCAGCAGCACATGGGGGGGCAATGAGCAGTTCTTC
CDR3 protein: CASSTWGGNEQFF

CDR3 length: 16
V gene: TRBV5-1
D gene: .
clone size: .
J gene: TRBJ2-4
CDR3 DNA: TGCGCCAGCAGCTTGCAGGGTAGGGCTCCCCAAAACATTCAGTACTTC
CDR3 protein: CASSLQGRAPQNIQYF

CDR3 length: 15
V gene: TRBV5-6
D gene: .
clone size: .
J gene: TRBJ2-1
CDR3 DNA: TGTGCCAGCAGCTCCAGGGATTTGTCTTACAATGAGCAGTTCTTC
CDR3 protein: CASSSRDLSYNEQFF

CDR3 length: 15
V gene: TRBV5-1
D gene: .
clone size: .
J gene: TRBJ2-1
CDR3 DNA: TGCGCCAGCAGCTTGCAGGGGAGCTCCTACAATGAGCAGTTCTTC
CDR3 protein: CASSLQGSSYNEQFF

CDR3 length: 14
V gene: TRBV13
D gene: TRBD2
clone size: .
J gene: TRBJ2-7
CDR3 DNA: TGTGCCAGCAGATTTAGCGGGGGGGCGTCCGAGCAGTACTTC
CDR3 protein: CASRFSGGASEQYF

CDR3 length: 14
V gene: TRBV5-1
D gene: .
clone size: .
J gene: TRBJ1-1
CDR3 DNA: TGCGCCAGCAGCTTGGCGTTACGGGGCACTGAAGCTTTCTTT
CDR3 protein: CASSLALRGTEAFF